This is a list of T cell receptor beta chains from one sample in a study of Graves' ophthalmopathy and Graves' hyperthyroidism. TCRdb passed the multiplex PCR reads through MiXCR, listing each CDR3 protein once. The repertoire has 500,000 to 800,000 distinct CDR3 sequences, just over 40% of them found once; the top ten carry 2.5% to 3.5%. The sample was peripheral blood. All receptors come from an adult man with Graves' ophthalmopathy. Both conserved end residues are part of each CDR3. The D gene is left open where the match is weak. Clone size appears in some rows only: once, few, many, or a class for an expanded clone.

TRBV6-4	-	TRBJ1-4	-	TGTGCCAGCAGTGACCCTGAGGGGGGGATAGAACTGTTTTTT	CASSDPEGGIELFF
TRBV7-3	-	TRBJ2-7	many	TGTGCCAGCAGCTTATGGACACCTTCCTACGAGCAGTACTTC	CASSLWTPSYEQYF
TRBV7-9	-	TRBJ1-3	many	TGTGCCAGCTGGAGTTCTGGAAACACCATATATTTT	CASWSSGNTIYF
TRBV29-1	-	TRBJ1-1	-	TGCAGCGTAAGAGTGGGAGGCACTGAAGCTTTCTTT	CSVRVGGTEAFF
TRBV6-1	-	TRBJ1-2	-	TGTGCCGGCAGTATGGTCACATACTATGGCTACACCTTC	CAGSMVTYYGYTF
TRBV7-7	TRBD1	TRBJ2-5	-	TGTGCCAGCAGCCGGACAGGGTCCCAAGAGACCCAGTACTTC	CASSRTGSQETQYF
TRBV29-1	TRBD1	TRBJ2-6	-	TGCAGCTTCCGGGACAGAGGCTCTGGGGCCAACGTCCTGACTTTC	CSFRDRGSGANVLTF
TRBV10-3	TRBD1	TRBJ2-5	-	TGTGCCGCCTCCGGGACAGGGCCACAAGAGACCCAGTACTTC	CAASGTGPQETQYF
TRBV4-1	-	TRBJ1-4	few	TGCGCCAGCAGCCAAGTCCAGAATGAAAAACTGTTTTTT	CASSQVQNEKLFF
TRBV7-6	TRBD2	TRBJ2-7	many	TGTGCCAGCAGCTTAGGACGGGGGGGGGAGCAGTACTTC	CASSLGRGGEQYF
TRBV29-1	-	TRBJ2-5	many	TGCAGCGCCTCGGTAGGGTCAACCACAGAGACCCAGTACTTC	CSASVGSTTETQYF
TRBV5-6	-	TRBJ2-6	-	TGTGCCAGCAGCCAGGCCTTGACTCGAAAAAGTTTTGGGGCCAACGTCCTGACTTTC	CASSQALTRKSFGANVLTF
TRBV12-3/TRBV12-4	TRBD1	TRBJ1-5	many	TGTGCCAGCACCAGGGGACAGGGGGGTCAGCCCCAGCATTTT	CASTRGQGGQPQHF
TRBV6-5	TRBD1	TRBJ2-7	many	TGTGCCAGCAGCCCTGGGACAGGGGGATTCGAGCAGTACTTC	CASSPGTGGFEQYF
TRBV30	-	TRBJ2-7	once	TGTGCCTGGAGTAAGGGGGGAGTATCGGACGAGCAGTACTTC	CAWSKGGVSDEQYF
TRBV29-1	-	TRBJ2-3	-	TGCAGCGTTGAAGACCCCCAAAGCGCAGATACACAGTATTTT	CSVEDPQSADTQYF
TRBV10-2	TRBD1	TRBJ1-6	many	TGCGCCAGCAGCCAGACAGGGTCCAATTCACCCCTCCACTTT	CASSQTGSNSPLHF
TRBV9	TRBD1	TRBJ2-5	-	TGTACCAGCAGCGGAGCCGGGACAGGGGCAGAGACCCAGTACTTC	CTSSGAGTGAETQYF
TRBV7-9	TRBD1	TRBJ2-7	-	TGTGCCAGCAGCTTGGACTTGGCCAGGGGGCGAGAGCAGTACTTC	CASSLDLARGREQYF
TRBV12-3/TRBV12-4	-	TRBJ1-2	few	TGTGCCAGCAGTTTAGCAACCAGGCTTATCTATGGCTACACCTTC	CASSLATRLIYGYTF
TRBV11-2	TRBD1	TRBJ1-4	-	TGTGCCAGCAGCCCGGACAGGACGAACACTGAAAAACTGTTTTTT	CASSPDRTNTEKLFF
TRBV25-1	TRBD1	TRBJ1-2	-	TGTGCCAGCCGGGACCGGACAGGGTCAGGCTACACCTTC	CASRDRTGSGYTF
TRBV11-1	TRBD1	TRBJ1-1	-	TGTGCAGACGGACAGGGAGACACTGAAGCTTTCTTT	CADGQGDTEAFF
TRBV6-6	-	TRBJ1-5	many	TGTGCCAGCAAAACAGGGCGGCAGCCCCAGCATTTT	CASKTGRQPQHF
TRBV29-1	TRBD1	TRBJ2-5	-	TGCAGCCTTGCGACAGGGGGTCGGGAGACCCAGTACTTC	CSLATGGRETQYF
TRBV14	-	TRBJ1-4	-	TGTGCCAGCAGCCAAATAGCCCCGGGACCGGAGGGAACTAATGAAAAACTGTTTTTT	CASSQIAPGPEGTNEKLFF
TRBV20-1	-	TRBJ2-7	-	TGCAGTGCTAGGGGAAGGGGGCGGGAGTCCTACGAGCAGTACTTC	CSARGRGRESYEQYF
TRBV11-2	-	TRBJ2-2	few	TGTGCCAGCAGCTTTCTTGGAGGGCCGGCGACCGGGGAGCTGTTTTTT	CASSFLGGPATGELFF
TRBV10-3	-	TRBJ2-7	-	TGTGCCAGCAGTTACTGGTACGTCCTCCTACCCGAGCAGTACTTC	CASSYWYVLLPEQYF
TRBV5-4	-	TRBJ1-1	-	TGTGCCAGCAGCGTGATGGGACGGATGAACACTGAAGCTTTCTTT	CASSVMGRMNTEAFF
TRBV6-6	TRBD1	TRBJ1-2	-	TGTGCCAGCAGTTACACCGGGACAGGGGACTATGGCTACACCTTC	CASSYTGTGDYGYTF
TRBV3-1	-	TRBJ1-1	-	TGTGCCAGCAGCCAAAGGGACCAATTCACTGAAGCTTTCTTT	CASSQRDQFTEAFF
TRBV30	-	TRBJ1-2	few	TGTGCCTGGAGTGGAAGTTTCTATGGCTACACCTTC	CAWSGSFYGYTF
TRBV5-1	-	TRBJ2-7	-	TGCGCCAGCAGCTTGGAGGGGGGCGTGGACGAGCAGTACTTC	CASSLEGGVDEQYF
TRBV24-1	-	TRBJ2-7	many	TGTGCCACCAGTGATTTAACCTACGAGCAGTACTTC	CATSDLTYEQYF
TRBV5-1	TRBD2	TRBJ2-7	once	TGCGCCCGCATCGGGACTAGCGGGAGGGCGTACGAGCAGTACTTC	CARIGTSGRAYEQYF
TRBV20-1	-	TRBJ2-6	-	TGCAGTGCTAGGGGCGGACAGAGTGGGGCCAACGTCCTGACTTTC	CSARGGQSGANVLTF
TRBV10-3	TRBD1	TRBJ2-1	-	TGTGCCATCAGTGAAGGGCAGGGGGCAGGGAATGAGCAGTTCTTC	CAISEGQGAGNEQFF
TRBV7-9	-	TRBJ2-2	-	TGTGCCAGCAGCTGGACAGGGAATAGCGGGATTCTCGGGGAGCTGTTTTTT	CASSWTGNSGILGELFF
TRBV14	-	TRBJ1-2	many	TGTGCCAGCAGCCCACCGGGAAAAAGGGACTATGGCTACACCTTC	CASSPPGKRDYGYTF